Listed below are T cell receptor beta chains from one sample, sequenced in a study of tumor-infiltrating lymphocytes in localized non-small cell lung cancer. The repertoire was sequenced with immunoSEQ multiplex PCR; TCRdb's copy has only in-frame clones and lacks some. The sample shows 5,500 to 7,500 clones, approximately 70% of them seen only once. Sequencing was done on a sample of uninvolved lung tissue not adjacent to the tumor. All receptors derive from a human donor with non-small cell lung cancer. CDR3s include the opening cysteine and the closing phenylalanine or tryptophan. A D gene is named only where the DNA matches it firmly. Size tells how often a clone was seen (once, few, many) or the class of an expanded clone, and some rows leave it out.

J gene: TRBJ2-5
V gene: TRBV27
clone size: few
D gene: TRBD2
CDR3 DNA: TGTGCCAGCAGTCTTCGACTAGCGGGACAGGCAGAGACCCAGTACTTC
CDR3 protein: CASSLRLAGQAETQYF

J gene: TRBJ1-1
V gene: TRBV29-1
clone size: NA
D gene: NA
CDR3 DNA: TGCAGCGTTGATGGGAGTCCGAACACTGAAGCTTTCTTT
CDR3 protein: CSVDGSPNTEAFF

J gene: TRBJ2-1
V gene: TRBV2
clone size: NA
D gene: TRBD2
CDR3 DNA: TGTGCCCGCGGGAGACTAGCGGGAGCTTACAATGAGCAGTTCTTC
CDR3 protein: CARGRLAGAYNEQFF

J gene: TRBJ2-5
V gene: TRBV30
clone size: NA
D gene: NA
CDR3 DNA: TGTGCCTGGAGTGTACAGGAGACCCAGTACTTC
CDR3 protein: CAWSVQETQYF

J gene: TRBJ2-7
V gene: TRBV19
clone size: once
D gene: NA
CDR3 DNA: TGTGCCAGTAGCCTGGGTTCCTACGAGCAGTACTTC
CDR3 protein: CASSLGSYEQYF

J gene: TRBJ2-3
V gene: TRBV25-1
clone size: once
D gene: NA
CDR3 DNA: TGTGCCAGCAGTGACACTCGACACACAGATACGCAGTATTTT
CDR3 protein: CASSDTRHTDTQYF

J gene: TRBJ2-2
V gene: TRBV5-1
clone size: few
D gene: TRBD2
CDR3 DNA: TGCGCCAGCAGCTTGGCCCCTAGCGGGAGCACCGGGGAGCTGTTTTTT
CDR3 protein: CASSLAPSGSTGELFF

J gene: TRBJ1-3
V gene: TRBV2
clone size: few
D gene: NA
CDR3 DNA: TGTGCCAGCAGTGCCGGGCCGGGATTTTCGGGAAACACCATATATTTT
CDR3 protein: CASSAGPGFSGNTIYF

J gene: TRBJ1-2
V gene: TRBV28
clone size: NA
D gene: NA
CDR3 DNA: TGTGCCAGCAGTTTATCACAGGCGACGACCTATGGCTACACCTTC
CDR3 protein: CASSLSQATTYGYTF

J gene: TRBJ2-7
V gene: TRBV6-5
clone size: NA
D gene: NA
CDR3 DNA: TGTGCCAGCAGTTTTCCACTAGAAGTCGGCTACGAGCAGTACTTC
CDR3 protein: CASSFPLEVGYEQYF

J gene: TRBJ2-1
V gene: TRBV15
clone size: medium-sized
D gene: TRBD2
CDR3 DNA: TGTGCCACCAGCAGCCCCGGGAGGGGGTACAATGAGCAGTTCTTC
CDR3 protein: CATSSPGRGYNEQFF

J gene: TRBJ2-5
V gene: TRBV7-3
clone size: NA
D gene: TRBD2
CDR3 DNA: TGTGCCAGCAGCCGAGGGACTAAAGAGACCCAGTACTTC
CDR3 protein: CASSRGTKETQYF

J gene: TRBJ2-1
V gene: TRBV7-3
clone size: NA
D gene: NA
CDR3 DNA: TGTGCCAGCAGCCCTCAGCCCAGCAGCAATGAGCAGTTCTTC
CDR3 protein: CASSPQPSSNEQFF

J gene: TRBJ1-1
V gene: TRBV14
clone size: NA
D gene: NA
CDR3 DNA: TGTGCCAGCAGCCAAGACCGGGGTAAGGCTTTCTTT
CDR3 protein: CASSQDRGKAFF

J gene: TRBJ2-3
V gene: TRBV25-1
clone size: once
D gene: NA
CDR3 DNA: TGTGCCAGCACGGACCCCTCGGGAGGCACAGATACGCAGTATTTT
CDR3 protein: CASTDPSGGTDTQYF

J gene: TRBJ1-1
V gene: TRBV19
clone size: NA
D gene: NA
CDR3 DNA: TGTGCCAGTAGTATCGCCAGAGACACTGAAGCTTTCTTT
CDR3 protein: CASSIARDTEAFF

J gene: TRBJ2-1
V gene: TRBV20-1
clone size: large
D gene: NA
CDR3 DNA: TGCAGTGCGCAGGAAAATGAGCAGTTCTTC
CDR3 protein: CSAQENEQFF

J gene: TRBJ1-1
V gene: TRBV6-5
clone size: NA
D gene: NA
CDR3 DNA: TGTGCCAGCAGTCCCGGACACACGAACACTGAAGCTTTCTTT
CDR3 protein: CASSPGHTNTEAFF

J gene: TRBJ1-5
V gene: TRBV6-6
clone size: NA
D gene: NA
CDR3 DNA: TGTGCCAGCAGCTACGAGGTCGGTGGCAATCAGCCCCAGCATTTT
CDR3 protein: CASSYEVGGNQPQHF

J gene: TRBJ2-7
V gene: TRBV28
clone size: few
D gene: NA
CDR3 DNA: TGTGCCAGCAGTCCGGGACCGGGCCAGCAGTACTTC
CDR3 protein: CASSPGPGQQYF

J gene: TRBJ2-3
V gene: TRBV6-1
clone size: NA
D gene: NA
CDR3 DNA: TGTGCCAGCACCTTCCCCTCGGACATTGCAGATACGCAGTATTTT
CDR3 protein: CASTFPSDIADTQYF

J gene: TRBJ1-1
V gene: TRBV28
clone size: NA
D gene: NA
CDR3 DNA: TGTGCCAGCAGTTTAGGGGGGAGGACTGAAGCTTTCTTT
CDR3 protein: CASSLGGRTEAFF

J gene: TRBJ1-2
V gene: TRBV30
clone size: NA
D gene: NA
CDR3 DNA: TGTGCCTGGAGTACGACGGATAGGGTTGGTGGCTACACCTTC
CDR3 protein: CAWSTTDRVGGYTF

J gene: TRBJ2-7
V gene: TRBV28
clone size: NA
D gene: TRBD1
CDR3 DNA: TGTGCCAGCAGTTTAAGTTTTGGGACAGGGACCTACGAGCAGTACTTC
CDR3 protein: CASSLSFGTGTYEQYF

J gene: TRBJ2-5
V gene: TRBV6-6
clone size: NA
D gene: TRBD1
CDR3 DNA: TGTGCCAGCAGACAGACTGACAGGGGGGCTGGAGAGACCCAGTACTTC
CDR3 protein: CASRQTDRGAGETQYF

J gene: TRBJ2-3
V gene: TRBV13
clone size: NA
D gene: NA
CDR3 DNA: TGTGCCAGCAGTGGGACCTCATGGAGCACAGATACGCAGTATTTT
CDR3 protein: CASSGTSWSTDTQYF

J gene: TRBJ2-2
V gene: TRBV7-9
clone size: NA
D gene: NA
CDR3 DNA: TGTGCCAGCAGCTTAGCGCTCGGGGGGCTGATATCCGGGGAGCTGTTTTTT
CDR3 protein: CASSLALGGLISGELFF

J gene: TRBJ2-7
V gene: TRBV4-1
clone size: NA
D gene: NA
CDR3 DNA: TGCGCCAGCAGCCAAGGGTCCCAGGGGCGGAACGAGCAGTACTTC
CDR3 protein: CASSQGSQGRNEQYF

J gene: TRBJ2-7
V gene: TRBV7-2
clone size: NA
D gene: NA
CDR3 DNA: TGTGCCAGCAGTTACAGGGCGACCGAGCAGTACTTC
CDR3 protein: CASSYRATEQYF

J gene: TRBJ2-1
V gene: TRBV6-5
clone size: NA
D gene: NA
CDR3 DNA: TGTGCCAGCAGTTACCCCGGGACCAATGAGCAGTTCTTC
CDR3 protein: CASSYPGTNEQFF

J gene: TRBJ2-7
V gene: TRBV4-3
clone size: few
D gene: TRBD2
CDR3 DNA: TGCGCCAGCAGCCCCTTCGTGAGTAGCGGGACTACGAACTACGAGCAGTACTTC
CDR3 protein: CASSPFVSSGTTNYEQYF

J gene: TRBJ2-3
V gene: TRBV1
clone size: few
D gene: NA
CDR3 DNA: TGCACCCCCCAGGAGAACACAGATACGCAGTATTTT
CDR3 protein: CTPQENTDTQYF

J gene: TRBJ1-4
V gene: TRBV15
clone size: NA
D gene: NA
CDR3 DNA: TGTGCCACCAGCAGAGAAGTGGCAGGAGGGAAAAAACTGTTTTTT
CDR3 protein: CATSREVAGGKKLFF

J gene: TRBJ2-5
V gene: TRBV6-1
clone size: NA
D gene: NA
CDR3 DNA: TGTGCCAGCAGTGAATCCGTTATGTTACTTGACTTC
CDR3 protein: CASSESVMLLDF

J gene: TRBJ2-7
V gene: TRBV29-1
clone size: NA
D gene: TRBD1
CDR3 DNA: TGCAGCGTTGAGGGGGACGCAGGGGGCGAGCAGTACTTC
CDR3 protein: CSVEGDAGGEQYF

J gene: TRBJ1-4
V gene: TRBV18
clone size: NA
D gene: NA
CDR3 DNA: TGTGCCAGCTCGAAGGACGCCGGAGAAAAACTGTTTTTT
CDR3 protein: CASSKDAGEKLFF

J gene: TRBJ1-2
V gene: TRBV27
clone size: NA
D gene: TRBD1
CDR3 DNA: TGTGCCAGCAGTCCGAGGGGGCGCCGGTTAGGCTACACCTTC
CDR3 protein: CASSPRGRRLGYTF

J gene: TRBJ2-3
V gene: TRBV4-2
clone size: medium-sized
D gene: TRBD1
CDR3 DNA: TGTGCCAGCAGCCAAGAGGGACAGGAAAGTGATACGCAGTATTTT
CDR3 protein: CASSQEGQESDTQYF

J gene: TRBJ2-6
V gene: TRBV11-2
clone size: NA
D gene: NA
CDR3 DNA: TGTGCCAGCAGACCAAACCGAGCTGGGGCCAACGTCCTGACTTTC
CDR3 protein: CASRPNRAGANVLTF

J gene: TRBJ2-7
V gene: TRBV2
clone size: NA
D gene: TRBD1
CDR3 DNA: TGTGCCAGCCACTGGGACAGGGTGGACGAGCAGTACTTC
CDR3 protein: CASHWDRVDEQYF

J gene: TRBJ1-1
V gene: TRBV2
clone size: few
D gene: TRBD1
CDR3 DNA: TGTGCCAGCAGAGACAGGGCGTTAAACACTGAAGCTTTCTTT
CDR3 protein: CASRDRALNTEAFF

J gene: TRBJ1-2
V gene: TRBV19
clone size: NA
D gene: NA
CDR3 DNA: TGTGCCTCTGGGGACCGGGACTATGGCTACACCTTC
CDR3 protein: CASGDRDYGYTF

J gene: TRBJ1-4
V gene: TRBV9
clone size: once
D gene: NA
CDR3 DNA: TGTGCCAGCAGCGTAGGCGGGAGACGTAATGAAAAACTGTTTTTT
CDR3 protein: CASSVGGRRNEKLFF

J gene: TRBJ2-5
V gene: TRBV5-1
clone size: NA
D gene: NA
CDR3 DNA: TGCGCCAGCAGCCCAAGACCGGGAACGGAGAAGACCCAGTACTTC
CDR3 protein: CASSPRPGTEKTQYF

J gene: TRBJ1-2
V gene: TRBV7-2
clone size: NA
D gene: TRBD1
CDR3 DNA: TGTGCCAGCAGCTTAGGACAGGGACTCTATGGCTACACCTTC
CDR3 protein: CASSLGQGLYGYTF

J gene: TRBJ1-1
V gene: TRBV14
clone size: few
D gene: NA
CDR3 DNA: TGTGCCAGCAGCCAAAGAAGGGGGGGTGCTTTCTTT
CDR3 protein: CASSQRRGGAFF

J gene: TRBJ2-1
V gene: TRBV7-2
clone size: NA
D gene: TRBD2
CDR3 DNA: TGTGCCAGCAGCTTAACTAGCGGGAGAGGTCTGGGATCCTACAATGAGCAGTTCTTC
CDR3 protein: CASSLTSGRGLGSYNEQFF

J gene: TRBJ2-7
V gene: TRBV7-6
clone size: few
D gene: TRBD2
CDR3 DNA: TGTGCCAGCAGCCCGGCGGGGGCTGTAGCGGGGGAGCAGTACTTC
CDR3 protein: CASSPAGAVAGEQYF

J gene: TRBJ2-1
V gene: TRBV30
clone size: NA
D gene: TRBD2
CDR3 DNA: TGTGCCTGGAGTGTACTAGCGGGGATAAATGAGCAGTTCTTC
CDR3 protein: CAWSVLAGINEQFF

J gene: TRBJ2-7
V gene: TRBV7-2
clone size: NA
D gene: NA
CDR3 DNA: TGTGCCAGCAGCTTACAGACAGGCTACGAGCAGTACTTC
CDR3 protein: CASSLQTGYEQYF